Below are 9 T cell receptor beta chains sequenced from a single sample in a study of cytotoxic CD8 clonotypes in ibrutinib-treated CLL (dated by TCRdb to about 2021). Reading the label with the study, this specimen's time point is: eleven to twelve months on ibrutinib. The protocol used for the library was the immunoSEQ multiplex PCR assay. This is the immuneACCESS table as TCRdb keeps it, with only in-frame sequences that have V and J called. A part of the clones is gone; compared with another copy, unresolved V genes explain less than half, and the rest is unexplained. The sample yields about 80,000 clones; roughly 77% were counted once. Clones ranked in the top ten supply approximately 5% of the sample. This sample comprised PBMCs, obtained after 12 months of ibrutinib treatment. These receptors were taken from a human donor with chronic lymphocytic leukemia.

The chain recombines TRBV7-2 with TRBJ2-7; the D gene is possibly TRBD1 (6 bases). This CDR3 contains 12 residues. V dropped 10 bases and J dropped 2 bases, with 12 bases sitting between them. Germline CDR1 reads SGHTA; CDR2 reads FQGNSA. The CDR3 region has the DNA TGTGCCACAGGGGCCCTCCCCTACGAGCAGTACTTC. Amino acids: CATGALPYEQYF.

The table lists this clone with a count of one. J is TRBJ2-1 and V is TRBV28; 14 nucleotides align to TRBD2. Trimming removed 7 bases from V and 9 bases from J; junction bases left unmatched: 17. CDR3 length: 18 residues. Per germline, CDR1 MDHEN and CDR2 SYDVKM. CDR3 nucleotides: TGTGCCAGCACCCCCAGCCTGGGACTAGCGGGAGTGGTGGGTGAGCAGTTCTTC. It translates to CASTPSLGLAGVVGEQFF.

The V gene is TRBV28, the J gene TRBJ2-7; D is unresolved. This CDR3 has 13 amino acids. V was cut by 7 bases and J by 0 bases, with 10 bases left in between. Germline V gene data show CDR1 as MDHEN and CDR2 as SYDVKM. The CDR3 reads CASTGPHSYEQYF. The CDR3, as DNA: TGTGCCAGCACCGGGCCCCACTCCTACGAGCAGTACTTC.

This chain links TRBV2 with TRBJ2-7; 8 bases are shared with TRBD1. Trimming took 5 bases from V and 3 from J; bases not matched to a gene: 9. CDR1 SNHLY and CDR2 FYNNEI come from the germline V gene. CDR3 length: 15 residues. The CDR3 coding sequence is TGTGCCAGCAGTAGAGGACAGGGCACTCTCTACGAGCAGTACTTC. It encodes CASSRGQGTLYEQYF.

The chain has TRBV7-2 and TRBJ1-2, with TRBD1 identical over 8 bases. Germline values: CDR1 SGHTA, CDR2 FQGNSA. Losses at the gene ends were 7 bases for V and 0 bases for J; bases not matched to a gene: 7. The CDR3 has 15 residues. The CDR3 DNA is TGTGCCAGCACCACCGGACAGGGAACTAACTATGGCTACACCTTC. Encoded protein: CASTTGQGTNYGYTF.

The chain's CDR3 is CASSPSGTGTRYEQYF. The CDR3 bases are TGTGCCAGCAGTCCATCCGGGACAGGTACCCGCTACGAGCAGTACTTC. The rearrangement uses TRBV27 and TRBJ2-7, with 8 bases aligning to TRBD1. CDR3 length: 16 residues. The V gene end was trimmed by 5 bases and the J gene end by 3 bases; junction bases not matched to a gene: 12. Germline CDR1 and CDR2: MNHEY and SMNVEV (reference sequence).

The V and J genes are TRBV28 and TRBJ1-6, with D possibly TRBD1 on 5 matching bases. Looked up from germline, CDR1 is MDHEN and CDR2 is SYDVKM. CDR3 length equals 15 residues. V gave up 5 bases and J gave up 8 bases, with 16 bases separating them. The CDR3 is CASSGPRDGDSPLHF. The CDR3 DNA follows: TGTGCCAGCAGTGGCCCCCGGGACGGGGATTCACCCCTCCACTTT.

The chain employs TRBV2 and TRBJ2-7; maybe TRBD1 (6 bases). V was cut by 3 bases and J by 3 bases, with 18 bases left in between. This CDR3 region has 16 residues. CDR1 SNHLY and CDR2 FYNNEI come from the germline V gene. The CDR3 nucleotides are TGTGCCAGCAGTGAGACCCCGGGACACGTATTCTACGAGCAGTACTTC. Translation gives CASSETPGHVFYEQYF.

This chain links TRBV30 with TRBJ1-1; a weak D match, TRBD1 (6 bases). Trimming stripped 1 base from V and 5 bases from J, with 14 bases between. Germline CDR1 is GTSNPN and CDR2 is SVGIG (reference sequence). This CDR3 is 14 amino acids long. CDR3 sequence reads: CAWSAGGAGTEAFF. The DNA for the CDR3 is TGTGCCTGGAGTGCGGGGGGGGCTGGGACTGAAGCTTTCTTT.